The 16 T cell receptor beta chains below were found in one sample sequenced in a study of neurological immune-mediated disorders. TCRdb recomputed calls from the 5' RACE reads with MiXCR, one row per CDR3 protein. The sample yields tens of thousands of distinct CDR3 sequences, over 15% seen once. Sequenced sample: PBMCs. These receptors originate from a woman in her forties in good health.

The rearrangement links TRBV7-3 to TRBJ1-1; a weak D match, TRBD1 (6 bases). V lost 2 bases, J lost 0 bases, and 13 bases lay in between. Germline CDR1 is SGHTA and CDR2 is FQGTGA. This CDR3 has 16 amino acids. CDR3 DNA: TGTGCCAGCAGCTTACGGGCAGGGGCTCTGAACACTGAAGCTTTCTTT. Amino acid sequence: CASSLRAGALNTEAFF.

This clonotype was counted ten times or more. The chain recombines TRBV15 with TRBJ2-5, with D uncertain. The CDR3 extends over 17 amino acids. The germline CDR1 and CDR2 sequences are LNHNV and YYDKDF (reference sequence). V was pared by 5 bases and J by 1 base, with 20 bases between. The CDR3 loop reads CATSLLPVGVLQETQYF. The CDR3 bases are TGTGCCACCAGCCTCCTCCCTGTTGGAGTTCTCCAAGAGACCCAGTACTTC.

This clonotype was detected ten times or more. The chain carries TRBV7-2 and TRBJ2-7; 8 nucleotides line up with TRBD2. CDR1 and CDR2 (germline): SGHTA, FQGNSA. CDR3 size: 16 residues. V gave up 0 bases and J gave up 5 bases; unmatched junction bases: 9. CDR3 nucleotides: TGTGCCAGCAGCTTAGCTGGGGGGCTAGCGGGTAACGAGCAGTACGTC. This sequence encodes CASSLAGGLAGNEQYV.

This clonotype was seen repeatedly, ten times or more. The CDR3 sequence is CSARDLSRNQPQHF. The CDR3 nucleotides are TGCAGTGCTAGAGATTTGAGCCGCAATCAGCCCCAGCATTTT. J is TRBJ1-5 and V is TRBV20-1; D unresolved. The V gene's germline CDR1 is DFQATT and CDR2 SNEGSKA (reference sequence). The V gene lost 0 bases and the J gene lost 2 bases, with 8 bases spanning the gap. The CDR3 runs 14 residues.

The chain joins TRBV9 to TRBJ2-5; TRBD2 matches 13 bases. Losses at the gene ends were 1 base for V and 1 base for J; bases not matched to a gene: 1. Germline CDR1 SGDLS, CDR2 YYNGEE. CDR3 length: 16 residues. CDR3 amino acids: CASSVTSGRAQETQYF. The CDR3, as DNA: TGTGCCAGCAGCGTAACTAGCGGGAGGGCCCAAGAGACCCAGTACTTC.

The chain links TRBV7-8 to TRBJ1-1, with 8 bases lining up with TRBD1. The CDR3 length is 14 residues. Germline CDR1 and CDR2: SGHVS and FQNEAQ. V was pared by 3 bases and J by 2 bases, with 2 bases of the junction left unmatched. This CDR3 reads CASSFTGGNTEAFF. Here the CDR3 DNA reads TGTGCCAGCAGCTTTACAGGGGGAAACACTGAAGCTTTCTTT.

The chain couples TRBV25-1 to TRBJ1-6; a weak D match, TRBD1 (5 bases). With 1 base removed from V and 8 bases from J, the gap between germline ends came to 18 bases. The germline gives CDR1 MGHDK, CDR2 SYGVNS. There are 17 residues in the CDR3. CDR3 amino acids: CASSELGQAEGDSPLHF. The CDR3 bases are TGTGCCAGCAGTGAATTGGGGCAGGCCGAAGGGGATTCACCCCTCCACTTT. Full variable domain (remainder filled in from reference TRBV25-1 and TRBJ1-6): EADIYQTPRYLVIGTGKKITLECSQTMGHDKMYWYQQDPGMELHLIHYSYGVNSTEKGDLSSESTVSRIRTEHFPLTLESARPSHTSQYLCASSELGQAEGDSPLHFGNGTRLTVT.

J is TRBJ2-7 and V is TRBV20-1, with D possibly called TRBD1 or TRBD2 (5 bases each). This CDR3 is built from 13 residues. Trimming removed 3 bases from V and 9 bases from J, with 18 bases in between. The V gene's germline CDR1 is DFQATT and CDR2 SNEGSKA (reference sequence). CDR3 in amino acids: CSASSHSGGAQYF. Written as DNA, the CDR3 is TGCAGTGCTAGCAGTCACAGCGGTGGGGCGCAGTACTTC.

Many counts were recorded for this clonotype. The chain recombines TRBV5-1 with TRBJ2-1; 12 bases align to TRBD2. CDR1 and CDR2 from the germline V gene are SGHRS and YFSETQ. Trimming removed 6 bases from V and 9 bases from J; junction bases left unmatched: 16. This CDR3 has 17 residues. CDR3 nucleotide sequence: TGCGCCAGCACCTCACTAGCGGGGGGCTCTTGGGGAAGTGAGCAGTTCTTC. The encoded protein is CASTSLAGGSWGSEQFF.

Ten or more counts support this clonotype. V and J are TRBV7-2 and TRBJ1-1; 7 bases are a match to TRBD1. The CDR3 is 16 amino acids. Germline V gene lookup returns CDR1 SGHTA and CDR2 FQGNSA. The V and J ends lost 5 bases and 4 bases, in that order; junction bases with no gene match: 13. The DNA of the CDR3 is TGTGCCAGCAGCCGTAGGGCAGGGGGGGCGGGCACTGAAGCTTTCTTT. Its protein product is CASSRRAGGAGTEAFF.

This clonotype showed up many times. The chain recombines TRBV14 with TRBJ2-3; 7 nucleotides match TRBD2. The CDR3 spans 14 residues. Germline V CDR1 and CDR2: SGHDN, FVKESK. The J segment lost 3 bases and the V segment lost 0 bases, leaving 0 bases of the junction unmatched. CDR3 in DNA: TGTGCCAGCAGCCAAGAACTAGCGACAGATACGCAGTATTTT. The encoded protein is CASSQELATDTQYF.

In its sample, this clonotype was seen many times. CDR3 coding DNA: TGTGCCAGCAGCTTCAGGACAGGGGGGACCTACGAGCAGTACGTC. Residues: CASSFRTGGTYEQYV. The rearrangement joins TRBV7-8 to TRBJ2-7; 10 bases agree with TRBD1. The V gene's germline CDR1 is SGHVS and CDR2 FQNEAQ. The CDR3 has 15 amino acids. Trimming took 3 bases from V and 2 from J; bases not matched to a gene: 4.

The chain is built from TRBV27 and TRBJ2-1; TRBD1 matches 7 bases. This CDR3 comprises 13 residues. Germline CDR1 is MNHEY and CDR2 is SMNVEV (reference sequence). J lost 4 bases, V lost 4 bases, and 1 base had no gene match. CDR3 coding DNA: TGTGCCAGCAGTTCGACAGGGTACAATGAGCAGTTCTTC. It is translated as CASSSTGYNEQFF.

The CDR3 reads CASRPTTGTGRNTQYF. Here the CDR3 DNA reads TGTGCCAGCAGACCTACAACAGGGACAGGGAGAAATACCCAGTACTTC. V usage is TRBV7-2 and J usage is TRBJ2-5; 9 positions match TRBD1. There are 16 residues in the CDR3. Looked up from germline, CDR1 is SGHTA and CDR2 is FQGNSA. Trimming removed 6 bases from V and 8 bases from J; junction bases left unmatched: 16.

There are many counts of this clonotype. The gene calls are TRBV9 and TRBJ2-1, with TRBD2 matching 8 bases. V lost 3 bases and J lost 10; bases outside the gene matches: 15. The CDR3 loop spans 16 amino acids. Germline CDR1 and CDR2: SGDLS and YYNGEE. The CDR3 sequence is CASSATSGGEPLEQFF. As DNA, the CDR3 is TGTGCCAGCAGCGCGACGAGCGGGGGAGAGCCCTTAGAGCAGTTCTTC.

This clonotype has a count of ten or more. The chain uses TRBV6-2 or TRBV6-3 and TRBJ2-3; 10 positions match TRBD2. The germline V gene has CDR1 MNHEY and CDR2 SVGEGT. CDR3 length: 15 amino acids. The V segment lost 0 bases and the J segment 6 bases; nucleotides outside the gene matches: 3. CDR3 nucleotide sequence: TGTGCCAGCAGTTACTCAGCGGGGGGGCCTGATACGCAGTATTTT. Amino acid sequence: CASSYSAGGPDTQYF.